This TCR beta chain was retrieved from a study of T cells in Graves' hyperthyroidism and ophthalmopathy. Researchers took RNA transcripts and amplified the TCR beta CDR3 regions from them. Using the HTBI primer set, a first-round RT-PCR was run on the TCR CDR3. TCRdb used MiXCR to reprocess the multiplex PCR reads, holding one entry per CDR3 protein. The repertoire consists of about 610,000 distinct CDR3 sequences, with about a sixth occurring once and the leading ten covering approximately 3.5%. This clonotype appeared many times. The sample taken for sequencing was blood. The clonotype comes from a woman aged 40-49 years with Graves' ophthalmopathy.

CDR3 residues: CASSLESTGELFF. The DNA of the CDR3 is TGTGCCAGCAGTTTGGAGAGTACCGGGGAGCTGTTTTTT. The rearrangement joins TRBV11-3 to TRBJ2-2; D is undetermined. With 6 bases removed from V and 5 bases from J, the gap between germline ends came to 10 bases. The CDR3 extends over 13 amino acids. Looked up from germline, CDR1 is SGHNT and CDR2 is YENEEA.